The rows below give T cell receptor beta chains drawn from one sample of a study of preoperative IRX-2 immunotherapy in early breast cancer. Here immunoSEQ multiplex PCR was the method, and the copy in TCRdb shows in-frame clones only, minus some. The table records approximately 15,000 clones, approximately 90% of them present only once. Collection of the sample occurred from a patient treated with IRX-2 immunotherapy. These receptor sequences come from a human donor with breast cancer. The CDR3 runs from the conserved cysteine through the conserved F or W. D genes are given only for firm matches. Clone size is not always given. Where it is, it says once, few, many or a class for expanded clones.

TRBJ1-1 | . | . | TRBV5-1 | TGCGCCAGCAGCTTGGGGGCAAGCCCGGAGAAAGCTTTCTTT | CASSLGASPEKAFF
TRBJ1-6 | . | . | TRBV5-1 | TGCGCCAGCAGCTTGGCACTCAGACAGTATTCACCCCTCCACTTT | CASSLALRQYSPLHF
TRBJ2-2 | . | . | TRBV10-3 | TGTGCCATCAGTATGACCACCGGGGAGCTGTTTTTT | CAISMTTGELFF
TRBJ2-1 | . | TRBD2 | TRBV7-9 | TGTGCCAGCAGCTTACATACGGGCGGGGGTTCCTACAATGAGCAGTTCTTC | CASSLHTGGGSYNEQFF
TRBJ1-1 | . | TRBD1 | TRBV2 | TGTGCCAGCAGTGAGAGGATGACAGGGGTTATGGCTTTCTTT | CASSERMTGVMAFF
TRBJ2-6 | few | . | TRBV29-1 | TGCAGCGTATCTTCGGGGACTGGGGCCAACGTCCTGACTTTC | CSVSSGTGANVLTF
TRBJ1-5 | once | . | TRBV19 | TGTGCCAGTAGTTACGAAGCAAATAGCAATCAGCCCCAGCATTTT | CASSYEANSNQPQHF
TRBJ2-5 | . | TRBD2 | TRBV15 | TGTGCCACCAGCAGAGGCTCTAGCGGATTTCTTGAGACCCAGTACTTC | CATSRGSSGFLETQYF
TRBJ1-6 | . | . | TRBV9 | TGTGCCAGCAGCCCTAATACGGGACTTCAGAATTCACCCCTCCACTTT | CASSPNTGLQNSPLHF
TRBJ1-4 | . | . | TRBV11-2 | TGTGCCAGCAGCTTAGTAGGGGGGGGGCCCGAAAAACTGTTTTTT | CASSLVGGGPEKLFF
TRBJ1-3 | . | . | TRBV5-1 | TGCGCCAGCAGCTTGGGAGCTACAGTTCGAGGAAACACCATATATTTT | CASSLGATVRGNTIYF
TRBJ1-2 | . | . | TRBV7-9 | TGTGCCAGTTTACCGGACCGCTCGAACTATGGCTACACCTTC | CASLPDRSNYGYTF
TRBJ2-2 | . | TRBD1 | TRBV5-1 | TGCGCCAGCAGCGTCGACAGGGGGCTGAACACCGGGGAGCTGTTTTTT | CASSVDRGLNTGELFF
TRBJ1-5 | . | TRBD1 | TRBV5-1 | TGCGCCAGTTCTAGGACAGGGGGGGACAATCAGCCCCAGCATTTT | CASSRTGGDNQPQHF
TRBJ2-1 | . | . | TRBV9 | TGTGCCAGCAGCGTATACCAGGGTCCCGCCAATGAGCAGTTCTTC | CASSVYQGPANEQFF
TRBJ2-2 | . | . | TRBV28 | TGTGCCAGCAGAACAGGGGGGGACACCGGGGAGCTGTTTTTT | CASRTGGDTGELFF
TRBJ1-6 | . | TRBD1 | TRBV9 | TGTGCCAGCAGCGTCAGCTTAGGGACAGCCTATAATTCACCCCTCCACTTT | CASSVSLGTAYNSPLHF
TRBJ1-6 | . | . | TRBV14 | TGTGCCAGCAGCCAGTCAGGGTGGAATTCACCCCTCCACTTT | CASSQSGWNSPLHF
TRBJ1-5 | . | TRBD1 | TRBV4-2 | TGTGCCAGCAGCCAAGCTTCCTACACAGGACAGGGGGCCTCTAGCAATCAGCCCCAGCATTTT | CASSQASYTGQGASSNQPQHF
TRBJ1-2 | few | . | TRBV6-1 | TGTGCCAGCAGTCGGGCCACCTTGGACTATGGCTACACCTTC | CASSRATLDYGYTF
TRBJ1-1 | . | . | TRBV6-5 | TGTGCCAGCAGTCCCCAAACAGGGAGCGGCACTGAAGCTTTCTTT | CASSPQTGSGTEAFF
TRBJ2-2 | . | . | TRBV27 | TGTGCCAGCAGGGGGCAGCGGACGGTGAACACCGGGGAGCTGTTTTTT | CASRGQRTVNTGELFF
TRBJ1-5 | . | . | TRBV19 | TGTGCCACCTCTGGGGCCTACAATCAGCCCCAGCATTTT | CATSGAYNQPQHF
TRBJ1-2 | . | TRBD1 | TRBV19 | TGTGCCAGTATTGGACAGGCCGATAACTATGGCTACACCTTC | CASIGQADNYGYTF
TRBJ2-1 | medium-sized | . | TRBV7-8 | TGTGCCAGCAGCTTAGGGGGGTGGTGGGGCAATGAGCAGTTCTTC | CASSLGGWWGNEQFF
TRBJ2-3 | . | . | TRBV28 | TGTGCCAGCAGTAAGCTTAATACGCAGTATTTT | CASSKLNTQYF
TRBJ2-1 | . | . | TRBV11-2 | TGTGCCAGCAGCCTCGCTGGTGGAGGGGGCCGGAGTGAGCAGTTCTTC | CASSLAGGGGRSEQFF
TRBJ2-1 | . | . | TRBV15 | TGTGCCACCAGCAGAGGTCCGGGTAATGAGCAGTTCTTC | CATSRGPGNEQFF
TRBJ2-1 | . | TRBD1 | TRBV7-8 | TGTGCCAGCAGCGGCTATGCGGGACAGGGATACAATGAGCAGTTCTTC | CASSGYAGQGYNEQFF
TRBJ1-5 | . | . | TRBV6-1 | TGTGCCAGCACCGAAGGGATAGGCAGTGGGGGGCCCCAGCATTTT | CASTEGIGSGGPQHF